The TCR beta chain under discussion was sequenced for a study of T cell repertoires in cytomegalovirus infection. As for the study in general: Public TCR beta signature analysis indicated the presence of both CMV infection and matching HLA type.

From the reads, TCRdb called clonotypes with MiXCR, one entry per CDR3 protein. The table records 200,000 to 300,000 distinct CDR3 sequences, 12% to 15% of them present only once. Ten or more counts support this clonotype. Germline assignment: CDR1 MDHEN and CDR2 SYDVKM. The CDR3 consists of 15 residues. The V end was cut by 7 bases, the J end by 4 bases, with 16 bases between. The material sequenced was PBMCs. V usage is TRBV28 and J usage is TRBJ2-2; D may correspond to TRBD1 or TRBD2 (5 bases each). The TCR originated in a human donor in good health (CMV status not recorded). Some clones in this sample may be carry-over from other donors' samples. CDR3 DNA sequence: TGTGCCAGCAACTCCGCCGGGGCGGGCACCGGGGAGCTGTTTTTT. Translating it yields CASNSAGAGTGELFF.